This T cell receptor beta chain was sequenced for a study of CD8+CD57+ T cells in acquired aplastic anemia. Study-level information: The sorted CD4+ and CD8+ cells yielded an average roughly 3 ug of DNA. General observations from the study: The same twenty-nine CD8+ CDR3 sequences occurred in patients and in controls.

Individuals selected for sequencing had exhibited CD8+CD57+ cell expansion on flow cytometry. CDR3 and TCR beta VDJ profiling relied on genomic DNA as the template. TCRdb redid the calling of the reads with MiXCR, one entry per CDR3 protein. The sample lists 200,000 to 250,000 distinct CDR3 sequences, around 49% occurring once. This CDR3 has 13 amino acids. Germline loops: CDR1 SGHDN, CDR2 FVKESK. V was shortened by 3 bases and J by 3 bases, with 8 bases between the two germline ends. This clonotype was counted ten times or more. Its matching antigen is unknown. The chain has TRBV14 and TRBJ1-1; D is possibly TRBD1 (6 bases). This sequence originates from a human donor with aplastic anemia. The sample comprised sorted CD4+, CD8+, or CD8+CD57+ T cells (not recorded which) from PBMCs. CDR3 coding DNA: TGTGCCAGCAGCCAGGAGGGGGACACTGAAGCTTTCTTT. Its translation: CASSQEGDTEAFF.